The source of this T cell receptor beta chain is a study of cytomegalovirus exposure and HLA in healthy donors. Findings and caveats of the study: CMV serostatus was the sole immune exposure information available. Trimming of TCR beta V- and J-genes showed a link, identified in a later analysis, to a missense DCLRE1C variant. Excluded were some V segments that proved indistinguishable, including TRBV6-2 and TRBV6-3.

The germline V gene has CDR1 PRHDT and CDR2 FYEKMQ (reference sequence). The CDR3 runs to 14 residues. V lost 0 bases and J 4 bases, leaving 7 bases between the germline ends. Nominally healthy donors were sampled, though unrecorded immune exposures were likely. PCR primers comprised 60 Vbeta and 13 Jbeta primers. TCRdb's copy holds only in-frame clones and misses some; the assay was immunoSEQ multiplex PCR. The data hold about 140,000 clones, with around 73% observed a single time. Details on this clone: Antigen specificity is unknown.

Sequenced sample: PBMCs. The TCR originated in a female donor in good health and CMV-seronegative. The chain employs TRBV13 and TRBJ1-5; D is unclear. The CDR3 reads CASSLGRKNQPQHF. The CDR3 DNA is TGTGCCAGCAGCTTAGGCAGGAAAAATCAGCCCCAGCATTTT. The full variable domain, with the rest looked up from reference TRBV13 and TRBJ1-5, is AAGVIQSPRHLIKEKRETATLKCYPIPRHDTVYWYQQGPGQDPQFLISFYEKMQSDKGSIPDRFSAQQFSDYHSELNMSSLELGDSALYFCASSLGRKNQPQHFGDGTRLSIL.